This entry concerns a single T cell receptor beta chain. Authors' data handling: From reference gene primer amplification, estimates of nucleated cell counts were derived. This table comes from immunoSEQ multiplex PCR, and its TCRdb copy is limited to in-frame clones, with some not included. That table is the source of V, J and clone size, and D and trimming were worked out from the DNA. The repertoire includes over 200,000 clones, about 90% of them detected once, and about 3.1% sits in the top ten. V shed 5 bases, J shed 8 bases, and the junction held 11 bases outside the gene matches. This CDR3 contains 15 residues. From germline, CDR1 is MNHEY and CDR2 SVGAGI. The data stem from a study of blood T cell repertoires in COVID-19. Overall study: Sample material is recorded as cDNA or gDNA derived from T cells, B-cell-depleted T cells, or PBMCs.

The rearrangement links TRBV6-5 to TRBJ1-2, with 10 bases aligning to TRBD1. The TCR comes from a woman aged 25 to 39 who had recovered from COVID-19. Sequenced input: peripheral blood. DNA for the CDR3: TGTGCCAGCAGTCCACCGGGACAGGGGTCTTACGGCTACACCTTC. Translating gives CASSPPGQGSYGYTF.